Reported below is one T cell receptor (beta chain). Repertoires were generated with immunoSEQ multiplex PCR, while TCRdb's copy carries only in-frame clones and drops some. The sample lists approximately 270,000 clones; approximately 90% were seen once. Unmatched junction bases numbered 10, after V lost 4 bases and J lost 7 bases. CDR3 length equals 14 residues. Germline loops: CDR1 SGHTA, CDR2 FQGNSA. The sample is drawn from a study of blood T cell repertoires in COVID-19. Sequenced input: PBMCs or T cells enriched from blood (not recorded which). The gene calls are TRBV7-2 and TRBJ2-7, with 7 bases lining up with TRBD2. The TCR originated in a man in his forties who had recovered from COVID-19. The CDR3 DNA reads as TGTGCCAGCAGCTCCCTGGCGGGGGTACTAGAGCAGTACTTC. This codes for CASSSLAGVLEQYF.